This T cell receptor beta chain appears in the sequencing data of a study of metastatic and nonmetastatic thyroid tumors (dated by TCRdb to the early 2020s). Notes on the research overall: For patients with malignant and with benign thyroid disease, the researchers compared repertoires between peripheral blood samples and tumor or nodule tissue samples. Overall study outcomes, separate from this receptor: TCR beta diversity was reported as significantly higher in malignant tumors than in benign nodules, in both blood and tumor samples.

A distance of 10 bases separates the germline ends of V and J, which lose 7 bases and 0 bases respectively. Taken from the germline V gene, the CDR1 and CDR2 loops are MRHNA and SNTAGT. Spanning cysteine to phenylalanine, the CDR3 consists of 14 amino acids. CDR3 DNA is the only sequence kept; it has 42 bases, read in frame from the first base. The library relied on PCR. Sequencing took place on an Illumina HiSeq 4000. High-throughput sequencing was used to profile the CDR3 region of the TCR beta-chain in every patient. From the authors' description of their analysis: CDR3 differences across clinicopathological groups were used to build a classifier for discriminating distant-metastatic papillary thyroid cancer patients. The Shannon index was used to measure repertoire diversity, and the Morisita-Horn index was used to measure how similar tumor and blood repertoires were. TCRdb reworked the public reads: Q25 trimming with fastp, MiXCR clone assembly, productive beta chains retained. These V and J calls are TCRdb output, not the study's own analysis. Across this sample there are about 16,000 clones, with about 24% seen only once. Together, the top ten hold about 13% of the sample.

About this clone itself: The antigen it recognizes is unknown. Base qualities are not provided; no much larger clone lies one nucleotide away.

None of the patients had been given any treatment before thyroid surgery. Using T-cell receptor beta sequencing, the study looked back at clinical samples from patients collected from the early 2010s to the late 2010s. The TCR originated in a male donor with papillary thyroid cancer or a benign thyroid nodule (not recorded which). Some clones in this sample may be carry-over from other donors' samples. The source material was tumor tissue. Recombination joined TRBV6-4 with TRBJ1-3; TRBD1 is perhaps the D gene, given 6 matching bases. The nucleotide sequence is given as TGTGCCAGCAAACAGGGACGCTCTGGAAACACCATATATTTT. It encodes CASKQGRSGNTIYF.